The 3 T cell receptor beta chains below come from one sample, sequenced in a study of blood T cell repertoires in COVID-19. TCRdb keeps only in-frame clones here, not all; method: immunoSEQ multiplex PCR. Of about 100,000 clones listed, 85% are singletons. Sequencing used peripheral blood. These receptors were taken from a woman between 70 and 85 years old with active or convalescent COVID-19.

This clone has only a few counts. The chain has TRBV5-1 and TRBJ2-7; no clear D. Trimming cost V 0 bases and J 0 bases, with 19 bases left between them. There are 18 residues in the CDR3. The germline V gene has CDR1 SGHRS and CDR2 YFSETQ. CDR3 protein: CASSLAPSRVSSSYEQYF. Here the CDR3 DNA reads TGCGCCAGCAGCTTGGCCCCAAGTCGGGTGTCGAGCTCCTACGAGCAGTACTTC.

The chain is built from TRBV7-2 and TRBJ1-1, with unresolved D. The germline V and J ends were trimmed by 1 base and 5 bases, with 11 bases remaining between them. The CDR3 contains 14 residues. Germline V CDR1 and CDR2: SGHTA, FQGNSA. CDR3 region: CASSLVTLGTEAFF. The CDR3, as DNA: TGTGCCAGCAGCTTAGTGACCCTCGGGACTGAAGCTTTCTTT.

The V gene is TRBV18, the J gene TRBJ2-3, with D possibly being TRBD2 (5 bases). Per germline, CDR1 KGHSH and CDR2 LQKENI. The V end was cut by 3 bases, the J end by 0 bases, with 10 bases between. This CDR3 comprises 15 residues. The chain's CDR3 is CASSPSVPSTDTQYF. In DNA form, the CDR3 reads TGTGCCAGCTCACCTAGCGTTCCTAGCACAGATACGCAGTATTTT.